The present TCR beta chain was sequenced within a study of T cell responses to AZD1222 COVID-19 vaccine. This CDR3 region has 14 residues. V gave up 2 bases and J gave up 0 bases, with 7 bases separating them. Per the germline V gene, CDR1 is SGHTA and CDR2 is FQGTGA. Generated by immunoSEQ multiplex PCR, the TCRdb table keeps only in-frame clones and is missing some. Found here are over 100,000 clones, 85% to 90% of them singletons; the top ten hold 8.4%. The chain is built from TRBV7-3 and TRBJ1-2; no definite D call. Sequenced here: peripheral blood, sampled on day 0 of AZD1222 vaccination. The TCR was taken from an adult in good health. CDR3 region: CASSLDPSNYGYTF. For the CDR3, the DNA is TGTGCCAGCAGCTTAGACCCCTCTAACTATGGCTACACCTTC.